This T cell receptor beta chain was sequenced for a study of shared clonotypes between healthy human individuals. Study outcomes and limitations: The authors expected sequencing depth to affect clonotype sharing among donors. Donor scarcity curtailed the genetic and exposure-history diversity represented herein.

Per the germline V gene, CDR1 is MNHEY and CDR2 is SVGAGI. The junction had 3 bases not matched to a gene; V was cut back by 0 bases and J by 2 bases. The CDR3 totals 15 residues. With respect to this clone: Its antigen is still unknown.

Authors' processing steps: ImmunoSEQ sequences covered only the junction and lacked quality scores; filtering therefore differed. TCRdb's copy holds only in-frame clones and misses some; the assay was immunoSEQ multiplex PCR. The V and J calls and the clone size are those of that table, but D and trimming were determined from the DNA. The table includes about 2.4 million clones, more than 80% detected once. Material for sequencing was naive CD4+ T cells sorted from blood. Subset noted: CD45RA+ positively selected. This sequence joins TRBV6-5 and TRBJ2-7, with 8 positions matching TRBD2. The receptor was derived from a man aged 18 to 35 in good health. The CDR3 sequence: CASSYSPGLAYEQYF. CDR3 DNA sequence: TGTGCCAGCAGTTACTCCCCGGGACTAGCCTACGAGCAGTACTTC.